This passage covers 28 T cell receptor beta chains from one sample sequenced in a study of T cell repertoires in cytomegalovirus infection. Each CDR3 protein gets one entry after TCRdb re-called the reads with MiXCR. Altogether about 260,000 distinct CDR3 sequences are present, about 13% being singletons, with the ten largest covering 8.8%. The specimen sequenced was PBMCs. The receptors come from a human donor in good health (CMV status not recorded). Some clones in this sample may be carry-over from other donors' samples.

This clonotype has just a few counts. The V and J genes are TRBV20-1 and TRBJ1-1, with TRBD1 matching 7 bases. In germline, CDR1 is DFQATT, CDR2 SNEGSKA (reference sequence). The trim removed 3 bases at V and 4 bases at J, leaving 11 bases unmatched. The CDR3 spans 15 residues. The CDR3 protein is CSASNYRGGGTEAFF. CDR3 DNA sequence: TGCAGTGCTAGCAATTACAGGGGCGGTGGCACTGAAGCTTTCTTT.

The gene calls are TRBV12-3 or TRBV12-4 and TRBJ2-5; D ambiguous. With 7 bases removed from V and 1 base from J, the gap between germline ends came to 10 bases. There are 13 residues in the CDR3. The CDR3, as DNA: TGTGCCAGCACCCTGCGGTTCCAAGAGACCCAGTACTTC. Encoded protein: CASTLRFQETQYF.

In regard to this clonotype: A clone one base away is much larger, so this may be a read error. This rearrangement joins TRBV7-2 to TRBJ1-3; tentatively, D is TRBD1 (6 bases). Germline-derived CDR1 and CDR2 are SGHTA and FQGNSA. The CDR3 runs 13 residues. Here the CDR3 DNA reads TGTGCCAGCAGGCCGGGGGCTGGAAACTCCATATATTTT. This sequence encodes CASRPGAGNSIYF.

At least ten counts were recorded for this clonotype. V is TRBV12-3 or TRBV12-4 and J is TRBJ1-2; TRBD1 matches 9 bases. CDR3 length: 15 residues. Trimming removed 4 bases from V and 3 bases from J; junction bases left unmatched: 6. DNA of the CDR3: TGTGCCAGCAGTTCAACGGACAGGGGAGACTATGGCTACACCTTC. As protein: CASSSTDRGDYGYTF.

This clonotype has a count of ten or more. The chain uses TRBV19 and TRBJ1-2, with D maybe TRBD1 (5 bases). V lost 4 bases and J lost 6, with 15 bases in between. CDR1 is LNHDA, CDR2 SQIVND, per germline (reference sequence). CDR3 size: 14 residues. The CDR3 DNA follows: TGTGCCAGTAGTAAAGAGGGGATCTTCGATGGCTACACCTTC. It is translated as CASSKEGIFDGYTF. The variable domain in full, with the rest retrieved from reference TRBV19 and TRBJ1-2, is DGGITQSPKYLFRKEGQNVTLSCEQNLNHDAMYWYRQDPGQGLRLIYYSQIVNDFQKGDIAEGYSVSREKKESFPLTVTSAQKNPTAFYLCASSKEGIFDGYTFGSGTRLTVV.

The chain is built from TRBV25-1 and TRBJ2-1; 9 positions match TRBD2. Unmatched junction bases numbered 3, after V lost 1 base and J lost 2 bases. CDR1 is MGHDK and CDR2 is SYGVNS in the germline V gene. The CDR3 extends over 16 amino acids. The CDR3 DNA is TGTGCCAGCAGTGAATCGGCTAGCGGGACCTACAATGAGCAGTTCTTC. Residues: CASSESASGTYNEQFF. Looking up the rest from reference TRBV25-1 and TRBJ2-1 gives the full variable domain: EADIYQTPRYLVIGTGKKITLECSQTMGHDKMYWYQQDPGMELHLIHYSYGVNSTEKGDLSSESTVSRIRTEHFPLTLESARPSHTSQYLCASSESASGTYNEQFFGPGTRLTVL.

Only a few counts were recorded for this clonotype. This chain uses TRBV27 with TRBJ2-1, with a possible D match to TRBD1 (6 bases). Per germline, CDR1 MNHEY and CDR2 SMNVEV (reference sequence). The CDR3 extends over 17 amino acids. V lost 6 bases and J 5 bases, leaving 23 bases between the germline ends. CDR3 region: CASSALQGPARHNEQFF. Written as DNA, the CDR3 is TGTGCCAGCAGCGCCTTACAGGGCCCAGCCCGCCACAATGAGCAGTTCTTC.

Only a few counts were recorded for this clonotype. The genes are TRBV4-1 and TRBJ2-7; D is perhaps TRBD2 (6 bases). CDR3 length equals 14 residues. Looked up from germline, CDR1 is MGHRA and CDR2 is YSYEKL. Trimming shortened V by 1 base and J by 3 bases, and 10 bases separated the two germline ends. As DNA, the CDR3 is TGCGCCAGCAGCCAAGGGAGGGGAGACTACGAGCAGTACTTC. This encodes CASSQGRGDYEQYF.

This CDR3 is CSVEEGHWNTEAFF. The CDR3 coding sequence is TGCAGCGTTGAAGAAGGCCACTGGAACACTGAAGCTTTCTTT. The chain links TRBV29-1 to TRBJ1-1, with D hard to call. The CDR3 runs 14 residues. From germline, CDR1 is SQVTM and CDR2 ANQGSEA. V lost 0 bases, J lost 1 base, and 9 bases lay in between.

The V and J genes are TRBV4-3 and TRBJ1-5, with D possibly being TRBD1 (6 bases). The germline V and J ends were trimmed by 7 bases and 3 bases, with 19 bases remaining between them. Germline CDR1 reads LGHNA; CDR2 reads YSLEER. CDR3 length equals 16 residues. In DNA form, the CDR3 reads TGCGCCAGCAACTCAAAGGGGGGGGACTTCAATCAGCCCCAGCATTTT. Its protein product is CASNSKGGDFNQPQHF.

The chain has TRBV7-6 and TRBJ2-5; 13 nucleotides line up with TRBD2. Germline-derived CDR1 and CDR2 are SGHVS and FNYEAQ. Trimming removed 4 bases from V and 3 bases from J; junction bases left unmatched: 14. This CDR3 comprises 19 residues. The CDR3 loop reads CASSSSGRLAGGREETQYF. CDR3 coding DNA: TGTGCCAGCAGCTCTAGCGGGAGACTAGCGGGAGGACGTGAAGAGACCCAGTACTTC. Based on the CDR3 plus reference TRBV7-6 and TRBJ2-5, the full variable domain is GAGVSQSPRYKVTKRGQDVALRCDPISGHVSLYWYRQALGQGPEFLTYFNYEAQQDKSGLPNDRFSAERPEGSISTLTIQRTEQRDSAMYRCASSSSGRLAGGREETQYFGPGTRLLVL.

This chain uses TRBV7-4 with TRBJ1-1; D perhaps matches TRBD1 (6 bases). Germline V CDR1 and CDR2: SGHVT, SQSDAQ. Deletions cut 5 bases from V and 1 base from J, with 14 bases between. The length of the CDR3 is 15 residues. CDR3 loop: CASSRDGTPNTEAFF. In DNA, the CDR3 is TGTGCCAGCAGCCGAGACGGGACACCGAACACTGAAGCTTTCTTT.

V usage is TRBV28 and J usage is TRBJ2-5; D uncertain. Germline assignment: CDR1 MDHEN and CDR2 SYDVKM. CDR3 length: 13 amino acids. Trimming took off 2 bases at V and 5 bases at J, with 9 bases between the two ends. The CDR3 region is CASSLTPFETQYF. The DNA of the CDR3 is TGTGCCAGCAGTTTAACCCCTTTCGAGACCCAGTACTTC. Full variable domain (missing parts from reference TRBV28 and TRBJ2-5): DVKVTQSSRYLVKRTGEKVFLECVQDMDHENMFWYRQDPGLGLRLIYFSYDVKMKEKGDIPEGYSVSREKKERFSLILESASTNQTSMYLCASSLTPFETQYFGPGTRLLVL.

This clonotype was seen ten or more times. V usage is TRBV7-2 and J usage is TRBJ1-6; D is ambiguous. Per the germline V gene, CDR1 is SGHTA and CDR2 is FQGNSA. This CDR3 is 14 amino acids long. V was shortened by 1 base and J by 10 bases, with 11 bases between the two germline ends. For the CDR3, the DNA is TGTGCCAGCAGCTTAGGGGCCCCACGATCACCCCTCCACTTT. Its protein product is CASSLGAPRSPLHF.

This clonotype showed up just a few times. The CDR3 region is CASSQPKGGLTTEAFF. As DNA, the CDR3 is TGCGCCAGCAGCCAACCTAAGGGAGGATTAACCACTGAAGCTTTCTTT. The rearrangement links TRBV4-1 to TRBJ1-1; D gene uncertain. Germline lookup yields CDR1 MGHRA and CDR2 YSYEKL. CDR3 length equals 16 residues. Trimming stripped 2 bases from V and 4 bases from J, with 17 bases between.

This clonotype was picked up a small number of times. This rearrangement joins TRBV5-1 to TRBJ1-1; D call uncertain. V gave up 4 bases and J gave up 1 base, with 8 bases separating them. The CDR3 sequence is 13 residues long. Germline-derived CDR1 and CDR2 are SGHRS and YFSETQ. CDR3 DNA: TGCGCCAGCAGCCTTTACAAGAACACTGAAGCTTTCTTT. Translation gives CASSLYKNTEAFF.

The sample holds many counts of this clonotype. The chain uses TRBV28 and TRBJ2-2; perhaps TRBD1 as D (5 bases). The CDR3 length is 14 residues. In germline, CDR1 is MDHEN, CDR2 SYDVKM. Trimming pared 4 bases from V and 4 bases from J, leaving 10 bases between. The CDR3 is CASSSGHATGELFF. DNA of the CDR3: TGTGCCAGCAGTTCCGGACATGCCACCGGGGAGCTGTTTTTT.

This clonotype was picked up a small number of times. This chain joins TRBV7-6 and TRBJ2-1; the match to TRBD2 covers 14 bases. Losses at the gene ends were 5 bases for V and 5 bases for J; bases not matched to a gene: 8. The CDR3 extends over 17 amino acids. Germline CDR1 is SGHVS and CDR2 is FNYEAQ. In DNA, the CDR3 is TGTGCCAGCAGCACGCGACCGGGACTAGCGGGAGACAATGAGCAGTTCTTC. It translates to CASSTRPGLAGDNEQFF.

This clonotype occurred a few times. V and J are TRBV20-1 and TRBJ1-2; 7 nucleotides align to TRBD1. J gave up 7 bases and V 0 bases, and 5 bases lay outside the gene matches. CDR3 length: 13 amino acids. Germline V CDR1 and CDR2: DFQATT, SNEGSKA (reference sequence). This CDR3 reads CSAREGGIGGYTF. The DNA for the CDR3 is TGCAGTGCTAGAGAAGGGGGCATAGGTGGCTACACCTTC.

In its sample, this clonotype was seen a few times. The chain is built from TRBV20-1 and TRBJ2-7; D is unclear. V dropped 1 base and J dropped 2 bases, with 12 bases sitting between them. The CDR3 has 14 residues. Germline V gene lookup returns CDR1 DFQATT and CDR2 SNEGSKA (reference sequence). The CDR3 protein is CSARALGSAYEQYF. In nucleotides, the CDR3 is TGCAGTGCTAGAGCGTTGGGATCTGCCTACGAGCAGTACTTC.

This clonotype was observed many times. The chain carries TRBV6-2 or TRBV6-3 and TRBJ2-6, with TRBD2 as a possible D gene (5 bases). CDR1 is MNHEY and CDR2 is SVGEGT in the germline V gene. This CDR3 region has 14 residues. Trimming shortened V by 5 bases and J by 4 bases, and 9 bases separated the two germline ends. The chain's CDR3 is CASSRGSGANVLTF. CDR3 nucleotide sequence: TGTGCCAGCAGTCGGGGATCCGGGGCCAACGTCCTGACTTTC.

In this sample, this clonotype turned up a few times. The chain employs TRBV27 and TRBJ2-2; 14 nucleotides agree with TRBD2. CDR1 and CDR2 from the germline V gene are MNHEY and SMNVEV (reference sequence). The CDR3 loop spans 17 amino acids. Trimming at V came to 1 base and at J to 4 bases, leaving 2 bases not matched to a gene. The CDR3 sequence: CASSLWTSGGLTGELFF. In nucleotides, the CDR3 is TGTGCCAGCAGTTTATGGACTAGCGGGGGGCTCACCGGGGAGCTGTTTTTT.

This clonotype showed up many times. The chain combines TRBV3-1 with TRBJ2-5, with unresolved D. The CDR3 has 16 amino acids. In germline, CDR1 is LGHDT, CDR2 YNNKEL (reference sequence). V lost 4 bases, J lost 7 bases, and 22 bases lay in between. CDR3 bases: TGTGCCAGCAGCCCCAGCATGATCGATGTCTCGGGGACCCAGTACTTC. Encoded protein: CASSPSMIDVSGTQYF.

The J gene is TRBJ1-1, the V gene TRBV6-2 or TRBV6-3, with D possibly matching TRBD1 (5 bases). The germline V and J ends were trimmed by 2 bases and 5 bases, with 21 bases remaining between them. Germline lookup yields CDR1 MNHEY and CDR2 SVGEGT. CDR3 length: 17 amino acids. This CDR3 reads CASSYRSGGGIRTEAFF. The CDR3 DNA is TGTGCCAGCAGTTACAGGTCCGGCGGGGGGATAAGGACTGAAGCTTTCTTT.

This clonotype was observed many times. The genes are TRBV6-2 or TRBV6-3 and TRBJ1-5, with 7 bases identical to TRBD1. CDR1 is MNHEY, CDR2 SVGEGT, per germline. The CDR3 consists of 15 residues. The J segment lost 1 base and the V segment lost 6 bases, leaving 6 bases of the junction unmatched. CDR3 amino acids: CASSTGTASNQPQHF. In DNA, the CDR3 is TGTGCCAGCAGCACTGGGACAGCGAGCAATCAGCCCCAGCATTTT.

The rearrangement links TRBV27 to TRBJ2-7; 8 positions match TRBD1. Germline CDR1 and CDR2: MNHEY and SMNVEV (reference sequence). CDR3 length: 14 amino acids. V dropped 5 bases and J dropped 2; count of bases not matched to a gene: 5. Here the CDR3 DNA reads TGTGCCAGCAGTCTGACAGGGGCCCCCTACGAGCAGTACTTC. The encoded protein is CASSLTGAPYEQYF.

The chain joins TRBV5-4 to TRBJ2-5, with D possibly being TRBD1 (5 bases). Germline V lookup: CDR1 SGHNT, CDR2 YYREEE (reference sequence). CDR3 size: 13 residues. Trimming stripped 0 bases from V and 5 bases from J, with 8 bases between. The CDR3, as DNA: TGTGCCAGCAGCTTGGCAGGGTACGAGACCCAGTACTTC. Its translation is CASSLAGYETQYF.

The CDR3 DNA reads as TGTGCCACCAGGAGGACAGGGGCTAACACAGATACGCAGTATTTT. Its translation is CATRRTGANTDTQYF. The chain is built from TRBV24-1 and TRBJ2-3, with 9 bases aligning to TRBD1. Germline values: CDR1 KGHDR, CDR2 SFDVKD. CDR3 length equals 15 residues. The ends lost 7 bases at V and 2 bases at J; junction bases unmatched: 6.